This T cell receptor (beta chain) appears in the sequencing data of a study of CD8+CD57+ T cells in acquired aplastic anemia. Study-level information: DNA from sorted CD4+ and CD8+ cells averaged roughly 3.2 ug. Overall study results and limits: Approximately 28 CD8+ CDR3 sequences were shared between patients and controls. A significant difference in CD8+ Simpson's diversity between patients and controls was not found.

On this clonotype itself: No antigen is known for it.

Patients who underwent sequencing had shown CD8+CD57+ cell expansion by flow cytometry. Every patient was diagnosed with severe acquired aplastic anemia. Genomic DNA was employed as the template in profiling TCR beta VDJ and CDR3. TCRdb called the reads again in MiXCR, with one record for every CDR3 protein. The repertoire consists of 450,000 to 550,000 distinct CDR3 sequences, with approximately 32% occurring once and the leading ten covering 0.82%. This clonotype was obtained from a human donor with aplastic anemia. The material sequenced was sorted CD4+, CD8+, or CD8+CD57+ T cells (not recorded which) from PBMCs.

CDR3 residues: CATRGTANSPLHF. In DNA, the CDR3 is TGTGCCACCAGGGGGACAGCCAATTCACCCCTCCACTTT. The chain couples TRBV15 to TRBJ1-6; 7 positions agree with TRBD1. J gave up 7 bases and V 6 bases, and 3 bases lay outside the gene matches. Germline loops: CDR1 LNHNV, CDR2 YYDKDF (reference sequence). The CDR3 runs to 13 residues.